The 18 T cell receptor beta chains below were found in one sample sequenced in a study of T cell repertoires in cytomegalovirus infection. MiXCR, run by TCRdb on the reads, gives a single entry per CDR3 protein. The data hold 150,000 to 200,000 distinct CDR3 sequences, with roughly 17% observed a single time. The sequenced material came from CD8+ T cells from PBMCs. The source of these receptors is a human donor in good health (CMV status not recorded). Some clones in this sample may be carry-over from other donors' samples.

The chain joins TRBV29-1 to TRBJ2-1, with a tentative D call TRBD2 (5 bases). This CDR3 comprises 13 residues. Trimming left V 3 bases short and J 10 bases short, with 16 bases between. Looked up from germline, CDR1 is SQVTM and CDR2 is ANQGSEA. The CDR3 is CSVDPPLEVEQFF. The CDR3 DNA reads as TGCAGCGTTGATCCCCCCCTGGAGGTCGAGCAGTTCTTC.

This clonotype has just a few counts. V usage is TRBV11-2 and J usage is TRBJ2-2; D gene ambiguous. Germline V lookup: CDR1 SGHAT, CDR2 FQNNGV. The CDR3 spans 12 residues. Trimming took 5 bases from V and 5 from J, leaving 6 bases between them. Here the CDR3 reads CASSLKTGELFF. The CDR3 DNA sequence: TGTGCCAGCAGCCTTAAAACCGGGGAGCTGTTTTTT.

The V and J genes are TRBV13 and TRBJ2-7, with 11 bases fitting TRBD2. V gave up 4 bases and J gave up 5 bases; unmatched junction bases: 7. The CDR3 contains 15 residues. Germline lookup yields CDR1 PRHDT and CDR2 FYEKMQ (reference sequence). CDR3 in amino acids: CASSYTSGSTHEQYF. CDR3 nucleotide sequence: TGTGCCAGCAGCTATACTAGCGGGAGTACCCACGAGCAGTACTTC.

The V and J genes are TRBV7-6 and TRBJ2-1; D is perhaps TRBD1 or TRBD2 (5 bases each). Germline V gene data show CDR1 as SGHVS and CDR2 as FNYEAQ. The CDR3 consists of 17 residues. Trimming stripped 3 bases from V and 7 bases from J, with 22 bases between. The CDR3 loop reads CASSLTGPTSFYNEQFF. The DNA for the CDR3 is TGTGCCAGCAGCTTGACGGGACCCACCTCATTTTATAATGAGCAGTTCTTC.

Notes on this clonotype: Just one base apart from a much larger clone, this may be a read error. The chain has TRBV13 and TRBJ2-1; tentative D call: TRBD1 (6 bases). This CDR3 has 15 residues. Germline lookup yields CDR1 PRHDT and CDR2 FYEKMQ (reference sequence). Deletions cut 4 bases from V and 0 bases from J, with 10 bases between. CDR3 protein: CASSSRDNSYNEQFF. CDR3 nucleotides: TGTGCCAGCAGCTCCCGGGACAACTCCTACAATGAGCAGTTCTTC. Using reference TRBV13 and TRBJ2-1 for the parts outside the CDR3, the full variable domain is AAGVIQSPRHLIKEKRETATLKCYPIPRHDTVYWYQQGPGQDPQFLISFYEKMQSDKGSIPDRFSAQQFSDYHSELNMSSLELGDSALYFCASSSRDNSYNEQFFGPGTRLTVL.

This clonotype was observed a few times. The chain links TRBV25-1 to TRBJ1-2, with unresolved D. There are 17 residues in the CDR3. Trimming removed 2 bases from V and 0 bases from J, with 16 bases in between. Germline CDR1 and CDR2: MGHDK and SYGVNS. The CDR3 nucleotides read TGTGCCAGCAGTGAAAACTATCGGCAGGAGGCTAACTATGGCTACACCTTC. This translates into CASSENYRQEANYGYTF.

The sample holds many counts of this clonotype. This sequence joins TRBV20-1 and TRBJ1-5; 11 bases map to TRBD1. The V gene's germline CDR1 is DFQATT and CDR2 SNEGSKA (reference sequence). The ends lost 0 bases at V and 0 bases at J; junction bases unmatched: 4. There are 17 residues in the CDR3. DNA of the CDR3: TGCAGTGCTAGAGAGGACAGGGGGCCTTATAGCAATCAGCCCCAGCATTTT. Translating gives CSAREDRGPYSNQPQHF.

This clonotype was counted ten times or more. The chain carries TRBV7-8 and TRBJ2-1; 9 bases map to TRBD1. The length of the CDR3 is 16 residues. Germline CDR1 is SGHVS and CDR2 is FQNEAQ. Trimming at V came to 4 bases and at J to 6 bases, leaving 10 bases not matched to a gene. The CDR3 sequence: CASSYSGTGLLNEQFF. CDR3 DNA sequence: TGTGCCAGCAGCTACTCCGGGACAGGGCTTCTCAATGAGCAGTTCTTC. The full variable domain, its missing parts supplied by reference TRBV7-8 and TRBJ2-1, is GAGVSQSPRYKVAKRGQDVALRCDPISGHVSLFWYQQALGQGPEFLTYFQNEAQLDKSGLPSDRFFAERPEGSVSTLKIQRTQQEDSAVYLCASSYSGTGLLNEQFFGPGTRLTVL.

This clonotype was observed a few times. The rearrangement uses TRBV6-5 and TRBJ2-7; TRBD1 is a possible D gene (6 bases). Trimming removed 2 bases from V and 0 bases from J, with 11 bases in between. Germline V gene data show CDR1 as MNHEY and CDR2 as SVGAGI. This CDR3 has 15 amino acids. CDR3 sequence (DNA): TGTGCCAGCAGTTACAGGACAGCGCTCTCCTACGAGCAGTACTTC. Protein sequence: CASSYRTALSYEQYF.

This clonotype appeared a few times. The rearrangement links TRBV6-2 or TRBV6-3 to TRBJ2-3; a possible D gene is TRBD2 (6 bases). Germline CDR1 MNHEY, CDR2 SVGEGT. V shed 8 bases and J shed 1 base, with 16 bases lying between them. CDR3 size: 15 residues. CDR3 loop: CASVPLGGGTDTQYF. The CDR3 nucleotides are TGTGCCAGCGTCCCCTTGGGCGGGGGCACAGATACGCAGTATTTT.

V and J are TRBV6-5 and TRBJ1-3; a possible D gene is TRBD1 (5 bases). Germline CDR1 reads MNHEY; CDR2 reads SVGAGI. The CDR3 sequence is 16 residues long. Between the trimmed V and J ends, which lost 7 bases and 0 bases, there was a span of 16 bases. The CDR3 DNA sequence: TGTGCCAGCACCAAGTCGACAGAAGTCTCTGGAAACACCATATATTTT. Translated: CASTKSTEVSGNTIYF.

This clonotype has only a few counts. The chain joins TRBV5-1 to TRBJ2-7; D remains unclear. The CDR3 contains 13 residues. CDR1 and CDR2 (germline): SGHRS, YFSETQ. V gave up 2 bases and J gave up 7 bases, with 13 bases separating them. CDR3 loop: CASSLRPAHEQYF. DNA of the CDR3: TGCGCCAGCAGCTTAAGGCCGGCTCATGAGCAGTACTTC. Looking up the rest from reference TRBV5-1 and TRBJ2-7 gives the full variable domain: KAGVTQTPRYLIKTRGQQVTLSCSPISGHRSVSWYQQTPGQGLQFLFEYFSETQRNKGNFPGRFSGRQFSNSRSEMNVSTLELGDSALYLCASSLRPAHEQYFGPGTRLTVT.

This clonotype was seen only a few times. The chain links TRBV7-2 to TRBJ1-1, with 9 bases lining up with TRBD1. The CDR3 is made up of 18 amino acids. Germline-derived CDR1 and CDR2 are SGHTA and FQGNSA. V was clipped by 3 bases and J by 4 bases; unmatched bases: 15. CDR3 loop: CASSFLPPHRGRSTEAFF. The CDR3 nucleotides read TGTGCCAGCAGCTTTCTCCCTCCTCACAGGGGGCGCAGCACTGAAGCTTTCTTT.

This clonotype showed up just a few times. This chain uses TRBV6-2 or TRBV6-3 with TRBJ1-6; D is unclear. CDR1 MNHEY and CDR2 SVGEGT come from the germline V gene. V lost 8 bases and J 7 bases, leaving 9 bases between the germline ends. The CDR3 sequence is 12 residues long. CDR3 sequence reads: CASGALNSPLHF. The CDR3, as DNA: TGTGCCAGCGGTGCTTTAAATTCACCCCTCCACTTT.

This clonotype rates as medium-sized. The chain carries TRBV6-2 or TRBV6-3 and TRBJ2-7; the D is unclear. The CDR3 spans 12 residues. Trimming removed 2 bases at V and 3 bases at J, with 5 bases between. Germline loops: CDR1 MNHEY, CDR2 SVGEGT. DNA for the CDR3: TGTGCCAGCAGTTACCCCAACTACGAGCAGTACTTC. It yields the protein CASSYPNYEQYF.

The table lists this clonotype with a few counts. The chain links TRBV2 to TRBJ2-4; the D is unclear. The CDR3 extends over 16 amino acids. Trimming shortened V by 6 bases and J by 0 bases, and 15 bases separated the two germline ends. Germline loops: CDR1 SNHLY, CDR2 FYNNEI. The CDR3 loop is CASRSDGYLAKNIQYF. CDR3 coding DNA: TGTGCCAGCAGGTCCGACGGATACCTAGCCAAAAACATTCAGTACTTC.

The chain combines TRBV19 with TRBJ1-1; D is undetermined. The CDR3 loop spans 14 amino acids. Trimming took 3 bases from V and 1 from J, leaving 9 bases between them. Germline V gene sequence: CDR1 LNHDA, CDR2 SQIVND (reference sequence). The CDR3 here is CASSIGTPNTEAFF. CDR3 sequence (DNA): TGTGCCAGTAGTATCGGTACCCCGAACACTGAAGCTTTCTTT.

The chain uses TRBV5-5 and TRBJ2-6, with no clear D. CDR1 SGHKS and CDR2 YYEKEE come from the germline V gene (reference sequence). This CDR3 is 17 amino acids long. V was clipped by 4 bases and J by 1 base, with 15 bases between them. CDR3 loop: CASSPGSDPSGANVLTF. The CDR3, as DNA: TGTGCCAGCAGCCCTGGGTCAGATCCTTCTGGGGCCAACGTCCTGACTTTC.